The 9 T cell receptor beta chains below come from one sample, sequenced in a study of T cell responses to AZD1222 COVID-19 vaccine. The repertoire was sequenced with immunoSEQ multiplex PCR; TCRdb's copy has only in-frame clones and lacks some. The top ten hold 1.5% to 2% of the sample, which has under 150,000 clones, roughly 88% seen once. The input for sequencing was peripheral blood, taken 28 days after the second AZD1222 dose. The receptor source for this set is an adult who received the AZD1222 COVID-19 vaccine.

The chain combines TRBV7-8 with TRBJ1-2, with D uncertain. The CDR3 totals 14 residues. V lost 5 bases and J 7 bases, leaving 17 bases between the germline ends. The germline gives CDR1 SGHVS, CDR2 FQNEAQ. The CDR3 DNA sequence: TGTGCCAGCAGCCCCCTCGGGGTATTAGGTGGCTACACCTTC. It yields the protein CASSPLGVLGGYTF.

This clone was picked up one time. J is TRBJ2-1 and V is TRBV5-5, with D perhaps TRBD1 or TRBD2 (5 bases each). Per the germline V gene, CDR1 is SGHKS and CDR2 is YYEKEE (reference sequence). V was trimmed by 1 base and J by 3 bases, leaving 11 bases between them. This CDR3 comprises 15 residues. The chain's CDR3 is CASSLRAGSYNEQFF. As DNA, the CDR3 is TGTGCCAGCAGCTTGCGGGCAGGGAGCTACAATGAGCAGTTCTTC.

This chain connects TRBV6-6 to TRBJ1-6; TRBD1 matches 9 bases. CDR3 length: 17 residues. With 5 bases clipped from V and 6 bases from J, the junction kept 11 bases outside the gene matches. CDR1 is MNHNY, CDR2 SVGAGI, per germline (reference sequence). CDR3 sequence: CASSPGTGYRINSPLHF. The CDR3 nucleotides read TGTGCCAGCAGTCCCGGGACAGGGTACCGTATTAATTCACCCCTCCACTTT.

The chain links TRBV11-2 to TRBJ1-2; D might be TRBD1 (5 bases). The CDR3 loop spans 13 amino acids. V lost 5 bases and J lost 3, with 10 bases in between. Germline V lookup: CDR1 SGHAT, CDR2 FQNNGV. The CDR3 DNA reads as TGTGCCAGCAGCGACGGGGGATACTATGGCTACACCTTC. Amino acid sequence: CASSDGGYYGYTF.

This clone occurred a few times. The chain joins TRBV9 to TRBJ1-1, with D perhaps matching TRBD1 (6 bases). V dropped 4 bases and J dropped 0 bases, with 16 bases sitting between them. The CDR3 covers 16 residues. Germline CDR1 reads SGDLS; CDR2 reads YYNGEE. CDR3 region: CASSPQGGAVNTEAFF. For the CDR3, the DNA is TGTGCCAGCAGCCCGCAAGGGGGGGCAGTGAACACTGAAGCTTTCTTT.

The chain uses TRBV5-8 and TRBJ2-1; 9 nucleotides line up with TRBD2. The CDR3 extends over 15 amino acids. The trim removed 4 bases at V and 7 bases at J, leaving 9 bases unmatched. Germline V gives CDR1 SGHTS, CDR2 YDEGEE. CDR3 amino acids: CASSLGASGTNEQFF. CDR3 in DNA: TGTGCCAGCAGCCTTGGCGCTAGCGGGACAAATGAGCAGTTCTTC.

This chain uses TRBV29-1 with TRBJ2-2; 9 bases align to TRBD1. V lost 3 bases, J lost 4 bases, and 3 bases stayed unmatched. CDR1 SQVTM and CDR2 ANQGSEA come from the germline V gene. CDR3 length equals 14 residues. CDR3 nucleotides: TGCAGCGTTGATCAGGACAGGGGCACCGGGGAGCTGTTTTTT. Encoded protein: CSVDQDRGTGELFF.

The chain employs TRBV4-2 and TRBJ2-3; 14 nucleotides agree with TRBD2. Looked up from germline, CDR1 is LGHNA and CDR2 is YNFKEQ. This CDR3 region has 17 residues. The ends lost 1 base at V and 3 bases at J; junction bases unmatched: 3. The CDR3 protein is CASSQGTSGRYTDTQYF. The CDR3 nucleotides read TGTGCCAGCAGCCAAGGGACTAGCGGGAGGTATACAGATACGCAGTATTTT.

CDR3 sequence reads: CASSQTGTNQPQHF. The CDR3 DNA is TGTGCCAGCAGCCAGACAGGGACCAATCAGCCCCAGCATTTT. The chain is built from TRBV14 and TRBJ1-5; 7 bases align to TRBD1. J was trimmed by 3 bases and V by 3 bases; bases with no gene match: 2. Per the germline V gene, CDR1 is SGHDN and CDR2 is FVKESK. The CDR3 sequence is 14 residues long.